Below are 11 T cell receptor beta chains sequenced from a single sample in a study of T cell responses to AZD1222 COVID-19 vaccine. Only in-frame clones appear in the TCRdb table, and some are missing; sequencing was by immunoSEQ multiplex PCR. The sample records some 140,000 clones, more than 90% being singletons. Sequencing was performed on peripheral blood, taken on day 0 of AZD1222 vaccination. Receptor source: an adult in good health.

J is TRBJ2-3 and V is TRBV19, with D maybe TRBD1 (6 bases). CDR3 length: 15 amino acids. V was cut by 5 bases and J by 2 bases, with 14 bases left in between. Germline CDR1 reads LNHDA; CDR2 reads SQIVND (reference sequence). CDR3 sequence: CASSGRDTPTDTQYF. CDR3 sequence (DNA): TGTGCCAGTAGTGGCCGGGACACCCCCACAGATACGCAGTATTTT.

V and J are TRBV3-1 (or the pseudogene TRBV3-2) and TRBJ1-1; D gene uncertain. The CDR3 totals 13 residues. Trimming shortened V by 3 bases and J by 3 bases, and 8 bases separated the two germline ends. CDR1 and CDR2 (germline): LGHDT, YNNKEL (reference sequence). CDR3 DNA: TGTGCCAGCAGCCAGCTGCGGGACACTGAAGCTTTCTTT. Its translation: CASSQLRDTEAFF.

The chain has TRBV30 and TRBJ2-7; D call uncertain. This CDR3 spans 15 amino acids. The germline V gene encodes CDR1 GTSNPN and CDR2 SVGIG (reference sequence). Trimming cost V 6 bases and J 1 base, with 19 bases left between them. The CDR3: CACQLPPPRSYEQYF. The CDR3 bases are TGTGCCTGTCAACTACCCCCCCCTAGGTCCTACGAGCAGTACTTC.

The chain recombines TRBV7-2 with TRBJ1-1; 8 bases match TRBD1. The CDR3 is made up of 16 amino acids. Trimming removed 3 bases from V and 0 bases from J; junction bases left unmatched: 6. CDR1 and CDR2 (germline): SGHTA, FQGNSA. The CDR3 DNA reads as TGTGCCAGCAGCTTTGCAGGGGGCTCACTGAACACTGAAGCTTTCTTT. This codes for CASSFAGGSLNTEAFF.

This chain uses TRBV30 with TRBJ2-5; a possible D gene is TRBD1 (6 bases). CDR3 length: 16 residues. The V end was cut by 2 bases, the J end by 0 bases, with 16 bases between. The germline gives CDR1 GTSNPN, CDR2 SVGIG (reference sequence). DNA of the CDR3: TGTGCCTGGAGTACGATAGGGCAGGGGCACCAAGAGACCCAGTACTTC. Its translation is CAWSTIGQGHQETQYF.

V usage is TRBV5-8 and J usage is TRBJ2-3; 8 nucleotides align to TRBD2. The CDR3 runs 15 residues. In germline, CDR1 is SGHTS, CDR2 YDEGEE. The trim removed 3 bases at V and 0 bases at J, leaving 3 bases unmatched. The chain's CDR3 is CASSWERESTDTQYF. The CDR3 coding sequence is TGTGCCAGCAGCTGGGAGCGGGAGAGCACAGATACGCAGTATTTT.

The V and J genes are TRBV15 and TRBJ2-5; D is uncertain. Germline assignment: CDR1 LNHNV and CDR2 YYDKDF (reference sequence). CDR3 length: 14 residues. The germline V and J ends were trimmed by 2 bases and 3 bases, with 10 bases remaining between them. The chain's CDR3 is CATSRTPLEETQYF. CDR3 nucleotide sequence: TGTGCCACCAGCAGAACTCCCCTAGAAGAGACCCAGTACTTC.

This chain joins TRBV19 and TRBJ1-2; 8 bases are shared with TRBD1. V trimming: 9 bases; J trimming: 4 bases; junction bases outside the gene matches: 10. The CDR3 has 14 residues. Germline assignment: CDR1 LNHDA and CDR2 SQIVND (reference sequence). This chain's CDR3 is CASAPGQVSYGYTF. Here the CDR3 DNA reads TGTGCCAGCGCACCGGGACAGGTCTCCTATGGCTACACCTTC.

This rearrangement joins TRBV28 to TRBJ1-3; perhaps TRBD1 as D (6 bases). V lost 7 bases to trimming and J lost 3 bases, with 16 bases between them. The CDR3 spans 15 residues. The V gene's germline CDR1 is MDHEN and CDR2 SYDVKM. Written as DNA, the CDR3 is TGTGCCAGCACCGCAGGGGATGGGATTGGAAACACCATATATTTT. Translated: CASTAGDGIGNTIYF. Full variable domain (outside the CDR3, taken from reference TRBV28 and TRBJ1-3): DVKVTQSSRYLVKRTGEKVFLECVQDMDHENMFWYRQDPGLGLRLIYFSYDVKMKEKGDIPEGYSVSREKKERFSLILESASTNQTSMYLCASTAGDGIGNTIYFGEGSWLTVV.

The V and J genes are TRBV2 and TRBJ1-3, with 7 nucleotides matching TRBD1. After removal of 6 bases from V and 5 bases from J, the junction contained 10 bases not matched to a gene. This CDR3 has 15 amino acids. The germline V gene has CDR1 SNHLY and CDR2 FYNNEI. The CDR3 coding sequence is TGTGCCAGCAGACTGGAGGCAGGGGGTAGAAACACCATATATTTT. This encodes CASRLEAGGRNTIYF. The whole variable domain, remainder taken from reference TRBV2 and TRBJ1-3, is EPEVTQTPSHQVTQMGQEVILRCVPISNHLYFYWYRQILGQKVEFLVSFYNNEISEKSEIFDDQFSVERPDGSNFTLKIRSTKLEDSAMYFCASRLEAGGRNTIYFGEGSWLTVV.

The chain employs TRBV6-5 and TRBJ2-7; TRBD1 agrees at 8 bases. The CDR3 has 15 residues. V lost 7 bases, J lost 1 base, and 9 bases stayed unmatched. CDR1 and CDR2 from the germline V gene are MNHEY and SVGAGI. Here the CDR3 DNA reads TGTGCCAGCAACCCGGCGACAGGGGCATCCTACGAGCAGTACTTC. It specifies CASNPATGASYEQYF.